The 19 T cell receptor beta chains given below trace back to one sample, sequenced in a study of CD8 T cells in Susac syndrome. Reverse transcription of roughly 0.5 to 1 ug RNA was carried out with random hexamers. TCRdb re-analysed the immunoSEQ multiplex PCR reads in MiXCR, keeping a single row per CDR3 protein. The repertoire holds approximately 220,000 distinct CDR3 sequences, with approximately 90% as singletons. The sample was CD8+ T cells from PBMCs. The source of these receptors is a human donor with multiple sclerosis.

V gene TRBV12-3 or TRBV12-4 combines with J gene TRBJ1-6, with D possibly being TRBD1 (5 bases). The CDR3 is made up of 14 amino acids. V was cut by 6 bases and J by 9 bases, with 15 bases left in between. This chain's CDR3 is CASRHAGYGSPLHF. For the CDR3, the DNA is TGTGCCAGCAGGCACGCAGGGTACGGTTCACCCCTCCACTTT.

This chain links TRBV9 with TRBJ2-7; D is possibly TRBD1 (5 bases). The CDR3 sequence is 14 residues long. Germline V gene data show CDR1 as SGDLS and CDR2 as YYNGEE. V lost 0 bases and J 2 bases, leaving 9 bases between the germline ends. The CDR3 DNA reads TGTGCCAGCAGCGTAGCTCCAGGGCCCTACGAGCAGTACTTC. This encodes CASSVAPGPYEQYF.

The chain recombines TRBV3-1 with TRBJ1-5; D gene unclear. Trimming removed 0 bases from V and 3 bases from J, with 15 bases in between. Germline CDR1 is LGHDT and CDR2 is YNNKEL (reference sequence). The CDR3 length is 17 residues. CDR3 region: CASSQDYTNPINQPQHF. CDR3 nucleotides: TGTGCCAGCAGCCAAGATTACACAAACCCAATCAATCAGCCCCAGCATTTT.

The sample holds one count of this clonotype. This sequence joins TRBV7-3 and TRBJ2-1, with 10 bases that match TRBD2. In germline, CDR1 is SGHTA, CDR2 FQGTGA. The CDR3 runs 15 residues. The J segment lost 5 bases and the V segment lost 5 bases, leaving 6 bases of the junction unmatched. The CDR3 nucleotides read TGTGCCAGCAGCGTCCTAGCGGGAGCGGACAATGAGCAGTTCTTC. It is translated as CASSVLAGADNEQFF.

The V call is TRBV12-3 or TRBV12-4, the J call TRBJ2-1; TRBD1 might be the D (6 bases). Trimming left V 4 bases short and J 6 bases short, with 7 bases between. The CDR3 is 12 residues long. CDR3 DNA: TGTGCCAGCAGTTCAGGGGTCAATGAGCAGTTCTTC. It encodes CASSSGVNEQFF.

The chain links TRBV3-1 to TRBJ2-7; TRBD2 matches 8 bases. This CDR3 is 14 amino acids long. CDR1 LGHDT and CDR2 YNNKEL come from the germline V gene (reference sequence). With V trimmed by 5 bases and J by 1 base, 4 bases remained unmatched. The CDR3 is CASSKTSGSYEQYF. The CDR3 DNA follows: TGTGCCAGCAGCAAAACTAGCGGTTCCTACGAGCAGTACTTC.

The DNA of the CDR3 is TGTGCCAGCAGTTTGTCAGCGGGGGACAGTTACACAGATACGCAGTATTTT. It yields the protein CASSLSAGDSYTDTQYF. The chain has TRBV27 and TRBJ2-3, with a weak D call TRBD2 (8 bases). With 3 bases removed from V and 2 bases from J, the gap between germline ends came to 18 bases. The CDR3 length is 17 residues. Germline assignment: CDR1 MNHEY and CDR2 SMNVEV (reference sequence).

The chain employs TRBV6-5 and TRBJ2-3; 15 bases are a match to TRBD2. This CDR3 is built from 16 residues. The V segment lost 2 bases and the J segment 5 bases; nucleotides outside the gene matches: 2. CDR1 MNHEY and CDR2 SVGAGI come from the germline V gene. The CDR3, as DNA: TGTGCCAGCAGTTACGGGGGACTAGCGGGAGGAGATACGCAGTATTTT. Translation gives CASSYGGLAGGDTQYF.

The chain carries TRBV2 and TRBJ1-2, with 9 positions matching TRBD1. This CDR3 is 11 amino acids long. After removal of 6 bases from V and 11 bases from J, the junction contained 4 bases not matched to a gene. Germline values: CDR1 SNHLY, CDR2 FYNNEI. CDR3 sequence: CASSRDRDYTF. The CDR3, as DNA: TGTGCCAGCAGCCGGGACAGGGATTACACCTTC.

The genes are TRBV6-5 and TRBJ2-2; TRBD2 aligns across 10 bases. CDR3 length equals 15 residues. Germline V gene sequence: CDR1 MNHEY, CDR2 SVGAGI. J gave up 2 bases and V 6 bases, and 3 bases lay outside the gene matches. The CDR3 region is CASSILAGNTGELFF. CDR3 coding DNA: TGTGCCAGCAGCATACTAGCGGGAAACACCGGGGAGCTGTTTTTT.

The DNA of the CDR3 is TGCGCCAGCAGCTACAGGGGGGAGACCCAGTACTTC. This encodes CASSYRGETQYF. The chain joins TRBV5-1 to TRBJ2-5; 8 bases agree with TRBD1. Germline V lookup: CDR1 SGHRS, CDR2 YFSETQ. V shed 3 bases and J 5 bases; nucleotides not matched to a gene: 0. This CDR3 comprises 12 residues.

The chain couples TRBV6-1 to TRBJ2-5, with TRBD2 identical over 9 bases. Germline loops: CDR1 MNHNS, CDR2 SASEGT. V gave up 7 bases and J gave up 5 bases; unmatched junction bases: 14. The CDR3 runs to 16 residues. The CDR3 nucleotides are TGTGCCAGCACTCAGGCCGCGGGGGGGCCTCCGGAGACCCAGTACTTC. Translation: CASTQAAGGPPETQYF.

The rearrangement links TRBV7-9 to TRBJ1-6; no firm D call. From germline, CDR1 is SEHNR and CDR2 FQNEAQ (reference sequence). The CDR3 runs 14 residues. The germline V and J ends were trimmed by 0 bases and 8 bases, with 8 bases remaining between them. This chain's CDR3 is CASSLAPQHSPLHF. DNA of the CDR3: TGTGCCAGCAGCTTAGCCCCTCAGCATTCACCCCTCCACTTT.

This clonotype was counted once. The chain joins TRBV12-3 or TRBV12-4 to TRBJ2-1; 8 positions agree with TRBD2. CDR3 length: 14 residues. V was pared by 4 bases and J by 7 bases, with 6 bases of the junction left unmatched. The CDR3 sequence is CASSWAGGGNEQFF. DNA for the CDR3: TGTGCCAGCAGTTGGGCAGGCGGGGGGAATGAGCAGTTCTTC.

CDR3 residues: CASSVDREETQYF. CDR3 DNA: TGTGCCAGCAGCGTGGACAGAGAAGAGACCCAGTACTTC. V and J are TRBV7-3 and TRBJ2-5; D possibly corresponds to TRBD1 (6 bases). The germline gives CDR1 SGHTA, CDR2 FQGTGA. The CDR3 covers 13 residues. V shed 5 bases and J shed 3 bases, with 10 bases lying between them.

The chain uses TRBV19 and TRBJ2-7; 7 bases agree with TRBD1. Germline loops: CDR1 LNHDA, CDR2 SQIVND (reference sequence). The CDR3 consists of 14 residues. J gave up 2 bases and V 5 bases, and 6 bases lay outside the gene matches. In DNA, the CDR3 is TGTGCCAGTAGTCCAGGGACAGAAGCCTACGAGCAGTACTTC. Translating it yields CASSPGTEAYEQYF.

The chain combines TRBV30 with TRBJ2-1; tentatively, D is TRBD2 (6 bases). The length of the CDR3 is 13 residues. V lost 3 bases and J lost 8, with 14 bases in between. CDR1 and CDR2 from the germline V gene are GTSNPN and SVGIG (reference sequence). The CDR3 sequence is CAWSGSLSHEQFF. In DNA form, the CDR3 reads TGTGCCTGGAGCGGGAGCTTATCCCATGAGCAGTTCTTC. Using reference TRBV30 and TRBJ2-1 for the parts outside the CDR3, the full variable domain is SQTIHQWPATLVQPVGSPLSLECTVEGTSNPNLYWYRQAAGRGLQLLFYSVGIGQISSEVPQNLSASRPQDRQFILSSKKLLLSDSGFYLCAWSGSLSHEQFFGPGTRLTVL.

This clonotype came up once. Here the CDR3 reads CASSLPSRGGLYNEQFF. In DNA, the CDR3 is TGCGCCAGCAGCCTACCTTCGAGGGGGGGCCTATACAATGAGCAGTTCTTC. The chain recombines TRBV4-1 with TRBJ2-1; a possible D gene is TRBD2 (7 bases). This CDR3 spans 17 amino acids. V lost 4 bases to trimming and J lost 4 bases, with 20 bases between them. The germline gives CDR1 MGHRA, CDR2 YSYEKL.

The V and J genes are TRBV19 and TRBJ2-6; TRBD2 agrees at 7 bases. Germline lookup yields CDR1 LNHDA and CDR2 SQIVND (reference sequence). The CDR3 has 18 residues. Trimming removed 6 bases from V and 0 bases from J; junction bases left unmatched: 11. CDR3 region: CASRRRGDHTSGANVLTF. DNA of the CDR3: TGTGCCAGTAGACGACGGGGGGACCATACCTCTGGGGCCAACGTCCTGACTTTC.